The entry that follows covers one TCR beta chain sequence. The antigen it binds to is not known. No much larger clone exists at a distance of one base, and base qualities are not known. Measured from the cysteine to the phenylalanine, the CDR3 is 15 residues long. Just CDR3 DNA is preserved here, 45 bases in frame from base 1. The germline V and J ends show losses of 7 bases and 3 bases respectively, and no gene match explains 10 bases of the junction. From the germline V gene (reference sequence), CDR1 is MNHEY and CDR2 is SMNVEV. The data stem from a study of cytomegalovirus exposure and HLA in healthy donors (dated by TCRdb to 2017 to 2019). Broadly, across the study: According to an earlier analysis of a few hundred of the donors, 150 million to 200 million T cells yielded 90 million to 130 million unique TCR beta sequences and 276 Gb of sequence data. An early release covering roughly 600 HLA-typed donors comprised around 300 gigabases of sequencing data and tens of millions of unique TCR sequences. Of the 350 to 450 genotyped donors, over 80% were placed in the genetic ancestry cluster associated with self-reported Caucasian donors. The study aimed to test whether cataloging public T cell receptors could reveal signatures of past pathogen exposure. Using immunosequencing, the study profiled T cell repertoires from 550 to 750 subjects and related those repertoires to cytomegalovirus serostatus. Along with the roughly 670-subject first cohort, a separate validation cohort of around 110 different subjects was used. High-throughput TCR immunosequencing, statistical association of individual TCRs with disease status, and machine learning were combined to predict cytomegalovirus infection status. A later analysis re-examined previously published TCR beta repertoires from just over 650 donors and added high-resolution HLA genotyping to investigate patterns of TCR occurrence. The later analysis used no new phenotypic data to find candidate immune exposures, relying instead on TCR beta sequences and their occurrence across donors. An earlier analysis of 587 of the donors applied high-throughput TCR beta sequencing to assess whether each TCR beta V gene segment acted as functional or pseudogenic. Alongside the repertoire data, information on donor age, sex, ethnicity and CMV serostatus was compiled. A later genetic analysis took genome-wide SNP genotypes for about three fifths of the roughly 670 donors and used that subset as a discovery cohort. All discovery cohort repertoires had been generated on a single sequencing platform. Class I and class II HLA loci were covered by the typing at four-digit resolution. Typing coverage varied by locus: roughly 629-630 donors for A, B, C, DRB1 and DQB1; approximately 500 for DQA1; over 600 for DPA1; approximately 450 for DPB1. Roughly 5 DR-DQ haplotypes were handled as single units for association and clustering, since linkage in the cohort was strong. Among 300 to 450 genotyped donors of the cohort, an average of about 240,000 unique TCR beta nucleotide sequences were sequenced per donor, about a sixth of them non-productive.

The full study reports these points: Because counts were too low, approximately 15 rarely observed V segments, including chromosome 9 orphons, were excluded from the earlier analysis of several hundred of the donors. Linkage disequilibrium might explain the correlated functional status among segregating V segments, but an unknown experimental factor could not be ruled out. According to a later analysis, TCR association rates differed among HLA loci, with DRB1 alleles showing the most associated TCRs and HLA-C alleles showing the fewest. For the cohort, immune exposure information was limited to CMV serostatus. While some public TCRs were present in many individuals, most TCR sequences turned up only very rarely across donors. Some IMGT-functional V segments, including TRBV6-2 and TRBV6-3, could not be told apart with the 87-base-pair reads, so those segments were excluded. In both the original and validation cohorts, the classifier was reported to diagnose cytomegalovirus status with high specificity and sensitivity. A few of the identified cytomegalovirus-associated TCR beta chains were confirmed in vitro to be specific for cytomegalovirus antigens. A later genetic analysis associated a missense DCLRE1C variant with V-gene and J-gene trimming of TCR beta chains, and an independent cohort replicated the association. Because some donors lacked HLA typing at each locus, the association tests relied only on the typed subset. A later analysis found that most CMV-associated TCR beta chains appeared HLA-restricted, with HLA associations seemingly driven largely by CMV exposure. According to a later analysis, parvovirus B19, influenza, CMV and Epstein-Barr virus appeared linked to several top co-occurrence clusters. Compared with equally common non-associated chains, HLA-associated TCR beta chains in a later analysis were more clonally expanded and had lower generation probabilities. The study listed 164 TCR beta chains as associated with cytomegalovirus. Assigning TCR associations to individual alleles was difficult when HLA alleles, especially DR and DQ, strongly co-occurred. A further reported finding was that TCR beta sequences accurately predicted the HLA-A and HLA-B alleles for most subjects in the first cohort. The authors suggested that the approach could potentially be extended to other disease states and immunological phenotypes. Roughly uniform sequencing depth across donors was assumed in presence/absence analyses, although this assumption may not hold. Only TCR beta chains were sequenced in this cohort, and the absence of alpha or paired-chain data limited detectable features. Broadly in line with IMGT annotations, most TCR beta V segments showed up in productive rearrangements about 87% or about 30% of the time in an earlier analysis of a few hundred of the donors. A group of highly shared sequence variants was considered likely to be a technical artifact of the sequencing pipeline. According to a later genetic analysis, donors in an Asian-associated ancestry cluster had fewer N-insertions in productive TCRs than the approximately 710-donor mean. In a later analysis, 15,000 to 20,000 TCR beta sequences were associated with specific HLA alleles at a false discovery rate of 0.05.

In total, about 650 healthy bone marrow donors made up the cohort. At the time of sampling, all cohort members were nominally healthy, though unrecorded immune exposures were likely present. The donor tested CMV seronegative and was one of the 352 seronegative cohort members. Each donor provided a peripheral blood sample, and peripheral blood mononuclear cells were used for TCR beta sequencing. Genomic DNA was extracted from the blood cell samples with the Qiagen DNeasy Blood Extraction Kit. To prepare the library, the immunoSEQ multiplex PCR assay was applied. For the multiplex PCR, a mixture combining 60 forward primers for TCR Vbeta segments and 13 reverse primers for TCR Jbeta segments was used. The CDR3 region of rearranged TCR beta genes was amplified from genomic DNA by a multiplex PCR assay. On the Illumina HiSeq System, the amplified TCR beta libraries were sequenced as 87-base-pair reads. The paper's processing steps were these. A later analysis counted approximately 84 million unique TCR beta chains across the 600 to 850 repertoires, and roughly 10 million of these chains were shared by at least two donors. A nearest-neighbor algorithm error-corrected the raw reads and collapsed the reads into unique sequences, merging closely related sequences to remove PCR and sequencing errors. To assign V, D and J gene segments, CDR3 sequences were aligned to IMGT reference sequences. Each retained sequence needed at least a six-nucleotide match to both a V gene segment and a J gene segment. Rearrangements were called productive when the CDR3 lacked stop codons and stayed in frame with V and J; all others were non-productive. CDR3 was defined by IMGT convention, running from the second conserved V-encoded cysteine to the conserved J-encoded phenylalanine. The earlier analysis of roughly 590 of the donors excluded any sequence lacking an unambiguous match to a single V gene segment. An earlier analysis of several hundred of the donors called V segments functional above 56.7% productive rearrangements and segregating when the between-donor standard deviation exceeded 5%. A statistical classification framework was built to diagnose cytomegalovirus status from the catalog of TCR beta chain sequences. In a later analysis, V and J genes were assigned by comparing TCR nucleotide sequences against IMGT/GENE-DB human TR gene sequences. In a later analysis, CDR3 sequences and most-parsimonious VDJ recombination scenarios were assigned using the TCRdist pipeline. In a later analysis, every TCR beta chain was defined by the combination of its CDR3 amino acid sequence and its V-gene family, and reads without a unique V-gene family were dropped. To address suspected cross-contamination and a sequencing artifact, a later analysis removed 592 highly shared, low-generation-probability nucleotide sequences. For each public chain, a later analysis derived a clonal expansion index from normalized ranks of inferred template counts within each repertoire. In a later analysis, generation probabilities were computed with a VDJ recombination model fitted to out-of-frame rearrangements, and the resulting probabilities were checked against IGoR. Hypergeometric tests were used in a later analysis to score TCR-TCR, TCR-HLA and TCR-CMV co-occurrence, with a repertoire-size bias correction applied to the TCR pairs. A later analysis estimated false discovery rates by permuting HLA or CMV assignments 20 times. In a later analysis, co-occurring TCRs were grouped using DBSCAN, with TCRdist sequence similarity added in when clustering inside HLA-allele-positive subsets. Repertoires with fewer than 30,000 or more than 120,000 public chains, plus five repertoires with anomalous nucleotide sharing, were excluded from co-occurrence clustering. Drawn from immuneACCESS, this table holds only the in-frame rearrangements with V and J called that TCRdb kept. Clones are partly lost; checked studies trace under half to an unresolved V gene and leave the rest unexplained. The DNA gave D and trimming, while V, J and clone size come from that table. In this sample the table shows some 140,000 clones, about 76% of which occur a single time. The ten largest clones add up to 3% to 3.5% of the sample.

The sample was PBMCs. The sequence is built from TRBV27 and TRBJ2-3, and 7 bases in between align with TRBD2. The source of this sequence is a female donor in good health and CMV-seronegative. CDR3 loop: CASTRRVGGTDTQYF. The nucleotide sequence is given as TGTGCCAGCACACGAAGGGTCGGGGGGACAGATACGCAGTATTTT.